This TCR beta chain stems from a study of OX40 agonist ivuxolimab in advanced cancers. Repertoires were generated with immunoSEQ multiplex PCR, while TCRdb's copy carries only in-frame clones and drops some. Among 96,000 or so clones listed, roughly 91% were seen once. Germline V gene sequence: CDR1 SGHVS, CDR2 FQNEAQ. The length of the CDR3 is 14 residues. Trimming took 2 bases from V and 6 from J, leaving 14 bases between them. People who had autoimmune disease history or systemic immunosuppression were excluded. The rearrangement uses TRBV7-8 and TRBJ2-7; D possibly corresponds to TRBD2 (6 bases). This receptor was taken from an adult with an advanced solid tumor such as melanoma, head and neck, liver or kidney cancer. Sequences were derived from CD4+ or CD8+ T cells sorted from blood, sampled in a trial of the OX40 agonist ivuxolimab. Written as DNA, the CDR3 is TGTGCCAGCAGCTTATCTAGCGTGGGGGGCGAGCAGTACTTC. Residues: CASSLSSVGGEQYF.